This is a list of T cell receptor beta chains from one sample in a study of radiation and T cells in renal cell carcinoma. Sequencing used immunoSEQ multiplex PCR; TCRdb keeps in-frame clones, though not all of them. This table holds about 91,000 clones, 82% found once. This material consisted of blood, taken from a patient whose treatment included radiotherapy and nephrectomy. These receptors all stem from a man in his 60s with renal cell carcinoma. Each CDR3 is given with its conserved first and last residue. The D gene is left open where the match is weak. Clone size is stated in some rows and not others, as once, few, many or a class when expanded.

D,V,size,length,J,DNA,CDR3
TRBD2,TRBV5-4,NA,16,TRBJ2-1,TGTGCCAGCAGCTTGGAACTAGCGGGAGTTCTAAATGAGCAGTTCTTC,CASSLELAGVLNEQFF
NA,TRBV6-1,NA,14,TRBJ2-3,TGTGCCAGCAGTGAATGGGAGGGGGGCGCATTATGGTATTTT,CASSEWEGGALWYF
NA,TRBV5-6,NA,15,TRBJ1-2,TGTGCCAGCAGCCCGTTACTTGGGGGCGGCTATGGCTACACCTTC,CASSPLLGGGYGYTF
NA,TRBV4-3,NA,17,TRBJ2-7,TGCGCCAGCAGCCGGGCCCCACCGGGACGAGGATTCTACGAGCAGTACTTC,CASSRAPPGRGFYEQYF
NA,TRBV7-2,few,15,TRBJ1-5,TGTGCCAGCAGCAAAGAGGCAGGGGTTGATCAGCCCCAGCATTTT,CASSKEAGVDQPQHF
TRBD2,TRBV11-3,NA,15,TRBJ2-1,TGTGCCAGCAGCTTAGTAGCGGGAGACAAGGTTGAGCAGTTCTTC,CASSLVAGDKVEQFF
TRBD1,TRBV28,NA,14,TRBJ2-2,TGTGCCGTAGACAGGGGGCGGAACACCGGGGAGCTGTTTTTT,CAVDRGRNTGELFF
TRBD2,TRBV19,NA,18,TRBJ2-4,TGTGCCAGTAGTATAGCTGGAAGCGGGGTACTAGCCAAAAACATTCAGTACTTC,CASSIAGSGVLAKNIQYF
TRBD2,TRBV9,NA,14,TRBJ2-7,TGTGCCAGCAGTCCGGCGGGAGGGTCCCACGAGCAGTACTTC,CASSPAGGSHEQYF
NA,TRBV5-6,NA,16,TRBJ2-3,TGTGCCAGCAGCTCTCCAGGGGTGCCTCTCACAGATACGCAGTATTTT,CASSSPGVPLTDTQYF
NA,TRBV7-9,NA,13,TRBJ1-3,TGTGCCAGCAGCTCACCAATCCGAAACACCATATATTTT,CASSSPIRNTIYF
NA,TRBV2,NA,12,TRBJ2-5,TGTGCCAGCAGTCGTTTCCAAGAGACCCAGTACTTC,CASSRFQETQYF
TRBD2,TRBV29-1,NA,13,TRBJ2-7,TGCAGCGTCTTACTAGCGGGGCAGTACGAGCAGTACTTC,CSVLLAGQYEQYF
NA,TRBV28,NA,15,TRBJ2-5,TGTGCCAAGTCGCATTGGTCGGGGGCGCGGGAGACCCAGTACTTC,CAKSHWSGARETQYF
NA,TRBV6-6,NA,11,TRBJ1-4,TGTGCCAGCAGTTACAATGAAAAACTGTTTTTT,CASSYNEKLFF
NA,TRBV7-8,NA,15,TRBJ1-5,TGTGCCAGCAGCTTTGCAGGGGCCCCCAATCAGCCCCAGCATTTT,CASSFAGAPNQPQHF
TRBD2,TRBV27,NA,14,TRBJ2-5,TGTGCCAGCAGTTTATCTCTAGCGGGGGGGACCCAGTACTTC,CASSLSLAGGTQYF
NA,TRBV9,few,11,TRBJ2-7,TGTGCCAGCAGCGCCGGTACGGGGCAGTACTTC,CASSAGTGQYF
TRBD1,TRBV13,NA,18,TRBJ2-1,TGTGCCAGCAGCTTAGTGGACAGGGGGCAGAGCTCCTACAATGAGCAGTTCTTC,CASSLVDRGQSSYNEQFF
TRBD2,TRBV7-9,NA,18,TRBJ2-1,TGTGCCAGCAGCGGGGGGCTAGCGGGAGGCCCCATCCACAATGAGCAGTTCTTC,CASSGGLAGGPIHNEQFF
NA,TRBV14,NA,15,TRBJ2-2,TGTGCCAGCAGCCAAGGACGCGTGAACACCGGGGAGCTGTTTTTT,CASSQGRVNTGELFF
NA,TRBV5-6,NA,15,TRBJ2-6,TGTGCCAGCAGCTTGGTCGGGGCTGGGGCCAACGTCCTGACTTTC,CASSLVGAGANVLTF
TRBD2,TRBV6-5,NA,15,TRBJ2-1,TGTGCCAGCAAAGGACTAGCGGGAGTCTTTTATGAGCAGTTCTTC,CASKGLAGVFYEQFF
NA,TRBV27,once,13,TRBJ2-5,TGTGCCAGCCCCGAACGGGCGGCGCCGGCCCAGTACTTC,CASPERAAPAQYF
NA,TRBV9,NA,16,TRBJ2-7,TGTGCCAGCAGCGTAGGCGGGCAGGACAGCTCCTACGAGCAGTACTTC,CASSVGGQDSSYEQYF
NA,TRBV28,NA,14,TRBJ1-2,TGTGCCAGCAGTTTATCCGGCGGAAGCTATGGCTACACCTTC,CASSLSGGSYGYTF
TRBD1,TRBV7-2,NA,14,TRBJ1-2,TGTGCCAGCAGCCTCCGACAGGGCGGCTATGGCTACACCTTC,CASSLRQGGYGYTF
TRBD2,TRBV9,NA,17,TRBJ2-1,TGTGCCAGCAGCGTGGGACCTGGAATAGCGGGATTCAATGAGCAGTTCTTC,CASSVGPGIAGFNEQFF
TRBD2,TRBV15,NA,15,TRBJ2-1,TGTGCCACCAGCAGAGACGGGAGGGCCACGAATGAGCAGTTCTTC,CATSRDGRATNEQFF
TRBD2,TRBV4-1,NA,16,TRBJ2-1,TGCGCCAGCAGCCAAGAGCTCGGGACTAGGAGGAATGAGCAGTTCTTC,CASSQELGTRRNEQFF
NA,TRBV29-1,NA,15,TRBJ2-7,TGCAGCGTTGTAGGGTCTCCCGGGAGCTCCTACGAGCAGTACTTC,CSVVGSPGSSYEQYF
TRBD1,TRBV7-2,NA,14,TRBJ2-7,TGTGCCAGCAGCCCGAGACAGGGGGCGGGCGAGCAGTACTTC,CASSPRQGAGEQYF
NA,TRBV19,few,14,TRBJ2-7,TGTGCCAGTAGTCGCAGGTCCACCCCCTACGAGCAGTACTTC,CASSRRSTPYEQYF
NA,TRBV5-4,few,16,TRBJ2-1,TGTGCCAGCAGCTTGGGCCACTCCCCTTCCTACAATGAGCAGTTCTTC,CASSLGHSPSYNEQFF
NA,TRBV7-2,NA,14,TRBJ1-1,TGTGCCAGCAGTTCTAGAGCCAAGAACACTGAAGCTTTCTTT,CASSSRAKNTEAFF
TRBD1,TRBV5-4,NA,16,TRBJ2-3,TGTGCCAGCAGCCAACCCACAGGGGCCGACACAGATACGCAGTATTTT,CASSQPTGADTDTQYF
NA,TRBV28,NA,12,TRBJ1-1,TGTGCCAGTACGACCACAGGGTCTGAAGCTTTCTTT,CASTTTGSEAFF
TRBD2,TRBV4-3,once,15,TRBJ2-1,TGCGCCAGCAGCCGCACTAGCGGGAACCGAAATGAGCAGTTCTTC,CASSRTSGNRNEQFF
NA,TRBV7-9,NA,16,TRBJ2-1,TGTGCCAGCAGCCTAAGGACAAGTCGATCCTACAATGAGCAGTTCTTC,CASSLRTSRSYNEQFF
NA,TRBV6-6,NA,14,TRBJ2-7,TGTGCCAGCAGTTACTCGAGGAATAGCTACGAGCAGTACTTC,CASSYSRNSYEQYF
NA,TRBV6-4,once,13,TRBJ2-7,TGTGCCAGCAGTGATACTAGGGGGGACGAGCAGTACTTC,CASSDTRGDEQYF
NA,TRBV6-5,NA,14,TRBJ1-1,TGTGCCAGCAGCCAGAGAGGGGGGAGCACTGAAGCTTTCTTT,CASSQRGGSTEAFF
NA,TRBV5-1,NA,14,TRBJ2-5,TGCGCCAGCAGAAGCGTCGGGGGCCAAGAGACCCAGTACTTC,CASRSVGGQETQYF
NA,TRBV2,NA,13,TRBJ1-5,TGTGCCAGCAAGGGACGGAGAAATCAGCCCCAGCATTTT,CASKGRRNQPQHF
NA,TRBV28,few,14,TRBJ2-5,TGTGCCAGCAGTTTAGGTCCGGGACAAGAGACCCAGTACTTC,CASSLGPGQETQYF
NA,TRBV30,NA,11,TRBJ2-1,TGTGCCTGGAGTGTAATTGATGAGCAGTTCTTC,CAWSVIDEQFF
TRBD2,TRBV6-6,NA,12,TRBJ2-7,TGTGCCAGCAGTTACGCGGGGGGCGAGCAGTACTTC,CASSYAGGEQYF
TRBD1,TRBV6-1,NA,15,TRBJ1-5,TGTGCCAGCAGTGATGACAGGGCTAGCAATCAGCCCCAGCATTTT,CASSDDRASNQPQHF
NA,TRBV27,NA,16,TRBJ2-1,TGTGCCAGCAGTCAACCTACAGGGACCTTCCTCAATGAGCAGTTCTTC,CASSQPTGTFLNEQFF
NA,TRBV2,NA,13,TRBJ1-2,TGTGCCAGCAGTAGGGACACTGTCTATGGCTACACCTTC,CASSRDTVYGYTF
NA,TRBV6-5,NA,16,TRBJ1-1,TGTGCCAGCAGTTATAGGGACGGAGGGTTGAACACTGAAGCTTTCTTT,CASSYRDGGLNTEAFF
NA,TRBV18,NA,13,TRBJ1-2,TGTGCCAGCTCCCCGGACAGAAACTATGGCTACACCTTC,CASSPDRNYGYTF
NA,TRBV7-8,NA,17,TRBJ1-3,TGTGCCAGCAGCTTAGGGCCAGCTCAGTCTTCTGGAAACACCATATATTTT,CASSLGPAQSSGNTIYF
NA,TRBV15,NA,14,TRBJ2-3,TGTGCCACCAGCAGAGATTTCAACACAGATACGCAGTATTTT,CATSRDFNTDTQYF
NA,TRBV19,NA,15,TRBJ2-3,TGTGCCAGTAGTATAGGGGCAGGACAGACAGATACGCAGTATTTT,CASSIGAGQTDTQYF
NA,TRBV7-3,NA,17,TRBJ2-5,TGTGCCAGCAGCTTAAATTCCGCGGCAACCCGGGGGGAGACCCAGTACTTC,CASSLNSAATRGETQYF
TRBD2,TRBV19,NA,13,TRBJ2-5,TGTGCCAGTAGTTCTAGCGGGCAAGAGACCCAGTACTTC,CASSSSGQETQYF
TRBD1,TRBV28,NA,15,TRBJ2-1,TGTGCCAGCAGTCCACGGACAGGGCTGGGTAATGAGCAGTTCTTC,CASSPRTGLGNEQFF
TRBD1,TRBV10-3,NA,14,TRBJ2-5,TGTGCCATCAGTCCCGGGACAGGTTCGGAGACCCAGTACTTC,CAISPGTGSETQYF